Given below is one T cell receptor beta chain in context. What it binds is not known. This entry belongs to a study of monozygotic twins with inflammatory bowel disease. Findings of the study overall: Neither one strong signal nor one clonotype associated with IBD was supported. Whereas healthy co-twins had higher TCRbeta diversity (inverse Simpson), IBD patients had lower diversity.

The total RNA came straight from whole blood, and T cells were not sorted beforehand. CDR3 length: 14 amino acids. Germline V CDR1 and CDR2: MNHNS, SASEGT. A template switching step added UMIs, each with a 6-nucleotide sample barcode. Following a re-call of the 5' RACE reads, TCRdb has one entry per CDR3 protein and lacks DNA. The sample table sets out approximately 330,000 distinct CDR3 sequences. Sample: blood. This receptor was obtained from a human donor with ulcerative colitis or Crohn's disease, or a healthy co-twin of an affected twin (not recorded which). The gene calls are TRBV6-1 and TRBJ2-7; the TRBD1 assignment by TCRdb is unverifiable without DNA. CDR3 in amino acids: CASGRVDVTYEQYF.